This is a list of T cell receptor beta chains from one sample in a study of shared T cell receptors in the human thymus. Produced via immunoSEQ multiplex PCR; TCRdb's table is partial and in-frame only. The sample contains 650,000 to 950,000 clones, approximately 85% of which appear only once. The same sample was also studied in work on human thymus T cells.

Sequenced input: thymocytes. The origin of the receptors is a girl under three years old with a congenital heart defect. The CDR3 runs from the conserved cysteine through the conserved F or W. The order of the fields is V gene, CDR3 length, CDR3 protein.

TRBV28,13,CASRLETNYGYTF
TRBV15,15,CATSSGGGGRDTQYF
TRBV5-1,14,CASRGGRRNTEAFF
TRBV6-4,14,CASSAGTASDTQYF
TRBV28,16,CASSPQGASFGSPLHF
TRBV6-1,15,CASSDIPGQGITLHF
TRBV19,18,CASSIKDRRGGGHNEQFF
TRBV28,13,CASSRAGTDTQYF
TRBV13,15,CASSPEVAPPYEQYF
TRBV6-1,17,CASSARGTGSDGTEAFF
TRBV9,16,CASSVVDLAGRNEQFF
TRBV4-2,16,CASSPNLAGANNEQFF